This T cell receptor beta chain was retrieved from a study of blood T cell repertoires in COVID-19. Overall study: The study drew acute and convalescent COVID-19 samples from the United States, Italy and Spain.

Original handling: How many nucleated cells were present was estimated from reference gene primer amplification. The method was immunoSEQ multiplex PCR; TCRdb's version includes in-frame clones alone and lacks a portion of them. V and J calls and clone size follow that table, whereas D and trimming were derived from the DNA. This sample has approximately 230,000 clones, with 80% to 90% found just once. V gave up 5 bases and J gave up 6 bases; unmatched junction bases: 4. The CDR3 has 14 amino acids. Germline-derived CDR1 and CDR2 are MDHEN and SYDVKM. Participants came from 24 US areas, aged about 18 to 90 years. Each recovered donor of Cohort 3 presented with two negative PCRs, clearance, or symptom resolution.

The sample taken for sequencing was PBMCs or T cells enriched from blood (not recorded which). This sequence was found in a woman in her 30s who had recovered from COVID-19. The V and J genes are TRBV28 and TRBJ1-6; 7 bases match TRBD1. CDR3: CASSRGQANSPLHF. Here the CDR3 DNA reads TGTGCCAGCAGTCGAGGACAGGCTAATTCACCCCTCCACTTT.